The 28 T cell receptor beta chains below all came from one sample that was sequenced in a study of T cells after yellow fever vaccination. MiXCR, run by TCRdb on the 5' RACE reads, gives a single entry per CDR3 protein. The table lists 300,000 to 350,000 distinct CDR3 sequences, approximately 3.9% of them singletons, with 20% to 25% in the top ten. Sequencing was performed on PBMCs, taken 5 days after the yellow fever booster vaccination. Receptors originate from a man aged 18 to 29 who received the YFV17D yellow fever vaccine.

The CDR3 spells CSASLQGVSPLHF. Here the CDR3 DNA reads TGCAGTGCTAGCTTGCAGGGGGTTTCACCCCTCCACTTT. The rearrangement uses TRBV20-1 and TRBJ1-6; TRBD1 matches 7 bases. J lost 9 bases, V lost 3 bases, and 5 bases had no gene match. The CDR3 runs to 13 residues. Germline loops: CDR1 DFQATT, CDR2 SNEGSKA (reference sequence).

This clonotype was seen many times. This chain's CDR3 is CASSYGGGYEQYV. The CDR3 coding sequence is TGTGCCAGCAGCTATGGGGGGGGGTACGAGCAGTACGTC. The V and J genes are TRBV7-8 and TRBJ2-7; 7 bases align to TRBD2. The CDR3 extends over 13 amino acids. Germline CDR1 and CDR2: SGHVS and FQNEAQ. V lost 4 bases and J lost 4; bases outside the gene matches: 4.

This clonotype was counted ten times or more. This chain uses TRBV5-1 with TRBJ2-1, with D unclear. The germline V and J ends were trimmed by 3 bases and 8 bases, with 9 bases remaining between them. The CDR3 is made up of 12 amino acids. Germline V gene sequence: CDR1 SGHRS, CDR2 YFSETQ. In nucleotides, the CDR3 is TGCGCCAGCAGCTCTGGAGTGGATGAGCAGTTCTTC. This translates into CASSSGVDEQFF.

This clonotype was found many times. The chain carries TRBV29-1 and TRBJ2-5, with a weak D call TRBD1 (5 bases). The germline CDR1 and CDR2 sequences are SQVTM and ANQGSEA. The CDR3 sequence is 13 residues long. Trimming took off 2 bases at V and 0 bases at J, with 7 bases between the two ends. The CDR3 spells CSVERQYQETQYF. The CDR3 DNA reads as TGCAGCGTTGAAAGACAGTACCAAGAGACCCAGTACTTC.

The rearrangement joins TRBV27 to TRBJ2-1; 12 positions agree with TRBD2. This CDR3 has 15 amino acids. Germline lookup yields CDR1 MNHEY and CDR2 SMNVEV (reference sequence). V shed 5 bases and J 7 bases; nucleotides not matched to a gene: 6. For the CDR3, the DNA is TGTGCCAGCAGTATTCTAGCGGGGGGGAGGAATGAGCAGTTCTTC. Translated: CASSILAGGRNEQFF.

The V and J genes are TRBV2 and TRBJ2-1; D gene uncertain. CDR1 and CDR2 from the germline V gene are SNHLY and FYNNEI. The V end lost 8 bases, the J end lost 7 bases, and 15 bases lay between the germline ends. CDR3 length: 13 residues. CDR3 sequence reads: CASSRELSNEQFF. The CDR3 bases are TGTGCCAGCTCCCGAGAACTCAGTAATGAGCAGTTCTTC. The full variable domain, with the rest looked up from reference TRBV2 and TRBJ2-1, is EPEVTQTPSHQVTQMGQEVILRCVPISNHLYFYWYRQILGQKVEFLVSFYNNEISEKSEIFDDQFSVERPDGSNFTLKIRSTKLEDSAMYFCASSRELSNEQFFGPGTRLTVL.

This clonotype was recorded at least ten times. This chain uses TRBV15 with TRBJ2-2, with TRBD2 as a possible D gene (7 bases). With 8 bases removed from V and 0 bases from J, the gap between germline ends came to 10 bases. The CDR3 loop spans 14 amino acids. Looked up from germline, CDR1 is LNHNV and CDR2 is YYDKDF (reference sequence). CDR3 loop: CATGRGSNTGELFF. In nucleotides, the CDR3 is TGTGCCACCGGGAGGGGGTCGAACACCGGGGAGCTGTTTTTT. The variable domain in full, with the rest retrieved from reference TRBV15 and TRBJ2-2, is DAMVIQNPRYQVTQFGKPVTLSCSQTLNHNVMYWYQQKSSQAPKLLFHYYDKDFNNEADTPDNFQSRRPNTSFCFLDIRSPGLGDTAMYLCATGRGSNTGELFFGEGSRLTVL.

V gene TRBV27 combines with J gene TRBJ2-1, with 7 bases identical to TRBD2. The CDR3 loop spans 18 amino acids. The germline CDR1 and CDR2 sequences are MNHEY and SMNVEV (reference sequence). The V gene end was trimmed by 4 bases and the J gene end by 4 bases; junction bases not matched to a gene: 16. DNA for the CDR3: TGTGCCAGCAGTTCCCTCAGGTCGACGAGGGAGGGGTACAATGAGCAGTTCTTC. It yields the protein CASSSLRSTREGYNEQFF.

This clonotype was seen many times. The rearrangement links TRBV7-2 to TRBJ2-5, with D possibly TRBD2 on 6 matching bases. This CDR3 has 15 amino acids. Between the trimmed V and J ends, which lost 5 bases and 2 bases, there was a span of 15 bases. Germline V gives CDR1 SGHTA, CDR2 FQGNSA. Here the CDR3 reads CASSPRGSSQETQYF. The CDR3 DNA reads TGTGCCAGCAGCCCCCGGGGGTCCTCGCAAGAGACCCAGTACTTC.

The chain links TRBV3-1 to TRBJ1-2; D might be TRBD1 (6 bases). There are 15 residues in the CDR3. Germline CDR1 and CDR2: LGHDT and YNNKEL (reference sequence). V was shortened by 4 bases and J by 6 bases, with 18 bases between the two germline ends. The CDR3 DNA sequence: TGTGCCAGCAGCCGTTGGGAGGGGGGCGAGGATGGCTACACCTTC. It codes for CASSRWEGGEDGYTF.

The chain links TRBV4-2 to TRBJ2-3; D possibly uses TRBD1 or TRBD2 (5 bases each). CDR3 length: 16 amino acids. Trimming cost V 4 bases and J 4 bases, with 18 bases left between them. Per germline, CDR1 LGHNA and CDR2 YNFKEQ. CDR3 DNA sequence: TGTGCCAGCAGCCTGAATGAGGGGTCAGCAGCAGATACGCAGTATTTT. Translation: CASSLNEGSAADTQYF.

This clonotype showed up just a few times. The chain recombines TRBV6-5 with TRBJ2-7; perhaps TRBD2 as D (5 bases). CDR1 and CDR2 (germline): MNHEY, SVGAGI. The V gene lost 6 bases and the J gene lost 0 bases, with 15 bases spanning the gap. This CDR3 spans 15 amino acids. CDR3: CASRSDWRSSYEQYV. CDR3 nucleotides: TGTGCCAGCAGGTCGGACTGGAGGAGCTCCTACGAGCAGTACGTC.

The sample holds many counts of this clonotype. In DNA, the CDR3 is TGTGCCAGCAGTGCCACGGACAGCTTGTACGAGCAGTACGTC. It encodes CASSATDSLYEQYV. The chain joins TRBV28 to TRBJ2-7, with D maybe TRBD1 (6 bases). CDR1 is MDHEN, CDR2 SYDVKM, per germline. The CDR3 sequence is 14 residues long. Trimming stripped 5 bases from V and 4 bases from J, with 15 bases between.

This clonotype came up a few times. The chain recombines TRBV9 with TRBJ1-1, with a weak D call TRBD1 (5 bases). Germline values: CDR1 SGDLS, CDR2 YYNGEE. The CDR3 length is 15 residues. Trimming shortened V by 4 bases and J by 7 bases, and 20 bases separated the two germline ends. The DNA of the CDR3 is TGTGCCAGCAGCCGAGGGGCTACACGAACGGTTGAAGCTTTCTTT. This translates into CASSRGATRTVEAFF. The full variable domain, rest sourced from reference TRBV9 and TRBJ1-1, is DSGVTQTPKHLITATGQRVTLRCSPRSGDLSVYWYQQSLDQGLQFLIQYYNGEERAKGNILERFSAQQFPDLHSELNLSSLELGDSALYFCASSRGATRTVEAFFGQGTRLTVV.

In nucleotides, the CDR3 is TGTGCCAGTAGTATCGGGAAGGTCAATGAGCAGTTCTTC. Its translation: CASSIGKVNEQFF. The V call is TRBV19, the J call TRBJ2-1, with D tentatively TRBD2 (5 bases). Per germline, CDR1 LNHDA and CDR2 SQIVND (reference sequence). The CDR3 spans 13 residues. The V end was cut by 3 bases, the J end by 6 bases, with 9 bases between.

There are many counts of this clonotype. The rearrangement links TRBV9 to TRBJ2-2; a possible D gene is TRBD1 (5 bases). Germline V lookup: CDR1 SGDLS, CDR2 YYNGEE. V shed 1 base and J shed 9 bases, with 10 bases lying between them. The CDR3 consists of 13 residues. CDR3 DNA sequence: TGTGCCAGCAGCGTATATCAGGGCCGGGAGCTGTTTTTT. This encodes CASSVYQGRELFF.

This clonotype has just a few counts. The rearrangement joins TRBV7-2 to TRBJ1-3; the D is unclear. This CDR3 is 12 amino acids long. V lost 4 bases to trimming and J lost 11 bases, with 12 bases between them. Germline assignment: CDR1 SGHTA and CDR2 FQGNSA. CDR3 in DNA: TGTGCCAGCAGCTACAACGGAGCCTCCATATATTTT. This encodes CASSYNGASIYF.

This clonotype appeared many times. CDR3 region: CASSAGGFGANVLTF. The CDR3 nucleotides are TGCGCCAGCAGTGCAGGGGGCTTCGGGGCCAACGTCCTGACTTTC. The chain uses TRBV5-1 and TRBJ2-6; 8 bases are shared with TRBD1. J was trimmed by 4 bases and V by 5 bases; bases with no gene match: 5. Germline V lookup: CDR1 SGHRS, CDR2 YFSETQ. The CDR3 contains 15 residues.

The chain has TRBV7-9 and TRBJ2-1; TRBD1 might be the D (6 bases). The CDR3 contains 16 residues. Per the germline V gene, CDR1 is SEHNR and CDR2 is FQNEAQ (reference sequence). With 1 base removed from V and 6 bases from J, the gap between germline ends came to 16 bases. The CDR3 nucleotides read TGTGCCAGCAGCTTAGGAGAGATGGGACACGGCAATGAGCAGTTCTTC. Translated: CASSLGEMGHGNEQFF.

This clonotype was found many times. The genes are TRBV5-1 and TRBJ2-5, with D hard to call. The length of the CDR3 is 13 residues. CDR1 and CDR2 from the germline V gene are SGHRS and YFSETQ. V was cut by 3 bases and J by 5 bases, with 11 bases left in between. CDR3 loop: CASSWTPRETQYF. The CDR3 region has the DNA TGCGCCAGCAGCTGGACCCCCCGGGAGACCCAGTACTTC.

V and J are TRBV9 and TRBJ2-1; TRBD1 might be the D (6 bases). V lost 3 bases and J 6 bases, leaving 13 bases between the germline ends. The CDR3 length is 14 residues. CDR1 SGDLS and CDR2 YYNGEE come from the germline V gene. The DNA of the CDR3 is TGTGCCAGCAGCGAGCGAGGACAGTTCAATGAGCAGTTCTTC. Its translation is CASSERGQFNEQFF.

This clonotype was seen at least ten times. The V call is TRBV7-6, the J call TRBJ2-7, with 7 bases aligning to TRBD1. The CDR3 is 13 residues long. V was clipped by 5 bases and J by 6 bases; unmatched bases: 7. The germline V gene has CDR1 SGHVS and CDR2 FNYEAQ. CDR3 bases: TGTGCCAGCAGCGAAGGATCAGGGGGCGAGCAGTACTTC. Protein: CASSEGSGGEQYF.

The table lists this clonotype with a few counts. In nucleotides, the CDR3 is TGTGCCAGCAGCTTAGCGAGGCTCGCCTTCTCCTACAATGAGCAGTTCTTC. Translation gives CASSLARLAFSYNEQFF. The chain has TRBV7-2 and TRBJ2-1; D not certain. The germline gives CDR1 SGHTA, CDR2 FQGNSA. The CDR3 is 17 residues long. V gave up 0 bases and J gave up 0 bases, with 12 bases separating them.

The chain carries TRBV5-1 and TRBJ2-5, with 8 positions matching TRBD2. From germline, CDR1 is SGHRS and CDR2 YFSETQ. The CDR3 spans 16 residues. V gave up 4 bases and J gave up 1 base; unmatched junction bases: 9. The DNA of the CDR3 is TGCGCCAGCAGCATCGGGGTAGCGGGGCGCCAAGAGACCCAGTACTTC. This gives the protein CASSIGVAGRQETQYF.

Only a few counts were recorded for this clonotype. The CDR3 nucleotides are TGTGCCAGCAGCTCTGGGACTTCCGATAGCAATCAGCCCCAGCATTTT. Amino acid sequence: CASSSGTSDSNQPQHF. The V gene is TRBV7-9, the J gene TRBJ1-5; maybe TRBD1 (5 bases). The CDR3 sequence is 16 residues long. Germline V gives CDR1 SEHNR, CDR2 FQNEAQ (reference sequence). Trimming shortened V by 4 bases and J by 0 bases, and 13 bases separated the two germline ends.

The chain uses TRBV5-4 and TRBJ2-2; 8 nucleotides match TRBD2. V shed 3 bases, J shed 2 bases, and the junction held 9 bases outside the gene matches. This CDR3 spans 17 amino acids. Germline CDR1 and CDR2: SGHNT and YYREEE (reference sequence). The CDR3 nucleotides read TGTGCCAGCAGCTCCGGGACTAGGAGGAAAAACACCGGGGAGCTGTTTTTT. The encoded protein is CASSSGTRRKNTGELFF.

The sample holds a few counts of this clonotype. The rearrangement uses TRBV28 and TRBJ2-3; D not resolved. The CDR3 has 14 residues. Germline V lookup: CDR1 MDHEN, CDR2 SYDVKM. Trimming pared 3 bases from V and 0 bases from J, leaving 7 bases between. In nucleotides, the CDR3 is TGTGCCAGCAGTTTTTTCAGAAGCACAGATACGCAGTATTTT. Translated: CASSFFRSTDTQYF.

This clonotype was observed a few times. This chain joins TRBV15 and TRBJ2-1; the match to TRBD2 covers 7 bases. The germline CDR1 and CDR2 sequences are LNHNV and YYDKDF (reference sequence). V was clipped by 2 bases and J by 3 bases; unmatched bases: 10. This CDR3 spans 17 amino acids. CDR3: CATSRSRRGNFYNEQFF. In nucleotides, the CDR3 is TGTGCCACCAGCAGATCCCGGCGGGGGAACTTCTACAATGAGCAGTTCTTC.